These 28 T cell receptor beta chains came from one sample sequenced in a study of T cells in Graves' hyperthyroidism and ophthalmopathy. Using RNA transcripts as the source, TCR beta CDR3 regions were amplified. First-round RT-PCR with HTBI primers amplified the TCR CDR3 region. TCRdb used MiXCR to reprocess the multiplex PCR reads, holding one entry per CDR3 protein. The table records 690,000 or so distinct CDR3 sequences, around 19% of them present only once. The sample comprised blood. All receptors derive from a woman between 50 and 59 years old with Graves' hyperthyroidism that later progressed to Graves' ophthalmopathy.

This chain connects TRBV18 to TRBJ2-3; no clear D gene. Trimming cost V 6 bases and J 1 base, with 14 bases left between them. This CDR3 is 15 amino acids long. CDR1 is KGHSH, CDR2 LQKENI, per germline. Written as DNA, the CDR3 is TGTGCCAGCTCTCCTGTAAGTCCGGGCACAGATACGCAGTATTTT. Its protein product is CASSPVSPGTDTQYF.

This clonotype was counted a few times. The chain is built from TRBV9 and TRBJ2-3; no definite D call. The V gene's germline CDR1 is SGDLS and CDR2 YYNGEE. Trimming shortened V by 4 bases and J by 0 bases, and 9 bases separated the two germline ends. There are 14 residues in the CDR3. CDR3 sequence (DNA): TGTGCCAGCAGCTCTGTGCACAGCACAGATACGCAGTATTTT. This encodes CASSSVHSTDTQYF.

This clonotype was seen only a few times. The junction shows a germline mismatch at one end, possibly a read error. V usage is TRBV12-3 or TRBV12-4 and J usage is TRBJ2-3; 9 bases match TRBD2. This CDR3 is built from 14 residues. CDR3 DNA sequence: TGTGCCAGCAGCAGCGGGACTAGCAGAGATACGCAGTATTTT. Translation gives CASSSGTSRDTQYF.

This clonotype was found a few times. DNA of the CDR3: TGTGCCAGCAGTGCCTTCCGGGCGGGCAATGAGCAGTTCTTC. This gives the protein CASSAFRAGNEQFF. The rearrangement links TRBV6-1 to TRBJ2-1; maybe TRBD2 (5 bases). Trimming stripped 4 bases from V and 6 bases from J, with 13 bases between. CDR1 and CDR2 (germline): MNHNS, SASEGT. The CDR3 contains 14 residues.

The gene calls are TRBV10-2 and TRBJ2-2; D may match TRBD1 or TRBD2 (5 bases each). CDR3 length: 14 amino acids. Trimming pared 8 bases from V and 0 bases from J, leaving 10 bases between. Germline V gene sequence: CDR1 WSHSY, CDR2 SAAADI. DNA for the CDR3: TGCGCCAGCGTAGGGACGGCGAACACCGGGGAGCTGTTTTTT. It translates to CASVGTANTGELFF.

This clonotype has ten or more counts. The chain is built from TRBV5-1 and TRBJ2-7; 10 bases fit TRBD2. CDR3 size: 16 residues. Per the germline V gene, CDR1 is SGHRS and CDR2 is YFSETQ. V was clipped by 1 base and J by 3 bases; unmatched bases: 7. CDR3 protein: CASSLSRTSGNYEQYF. CDR3 DNA sequence: TGCGCCAGCAGCTTGTCTCGGACTAGCGGTAACTACGAGCAGTACTTC.

This clonotype was recorded a few times. The V gene is TRBV9, the J gene TRBJ1-1; D call uncertain. Between the trimmed V and J ends, which lost 0 bases and 6 bases, there was a span of 9 bases. Germline V lookup: CDR1 SGDLS, CDR2 YYNGEE. This CDR3 spans 13 amino acids. Here the CDR3 DNA reads TGTGCCAGCAGCGTAGTGGTGGACCCTGAAGCTTTCTTT. Its protein is CASSVVVDPEAFF.

In this sample, this clonotype turned up many times. The J gene is TRBJ2-2, the V gene TRBV11-2, with TRBD1 matching over 8 bases. The CDR3 is 16 residues long. Germline V gene lookup returns CDR1 SGHAT and CDR2 FQNNGV. The trim removed 3 bases at V and 1 base at J, leaving 4 bases unmatched. CDR3 sequence reads: CASSFRDRGNTGELFF. The CDR3 DNA reads as TGTGCCAGCAGCTTTCGAGACAGGGGGAACACCGGGGAGCTGTTTTTT.

This clonotype was seen a few times. The rearrangement joins TRBV20-1 to TRBJ1-3; possibly TRBD1 for D (6 bases). Germline V gene sequence: CDR1 DFQATT, CDR2 SNEGSKA (reference sequence). This CDR3 has 14 residues. V lost 4 bases to trimming and J lost 1 base, with 11 bases between them. The CDR3 loop is CSAIGQFSGNTIYF. CDR3 bases: TGCAGTGCTATAGGACAGTTTTCTGGAAACACCATATATTTT.

J is TRBJ1-2 and V is TRBV14; D is perhaps TRBD1 (5 bases). The CDR3 length is 13 residues. V gave up 2 bases and J gave up 3 bases, with 7 bases separating them. Per germline, CDR1 SGHDN and CDR2 FVKESK. CDR3 nucleotides: TGTGCCAGCAGCCAACGGGACCACTATGGCTACACCTTC. Residues: CASSQRDHYGYTF.

This clonotype was found a few times. The chain couples TRBV19 to TRBJ2-1, with 9 nucleotides matching TRBD2. V was clipped by 3 bases and J by 6 bases; unmatched bases: 9. CDR1 is LNHDA, CDR2 SQIVND, per germline (reference sequence). The CDR3 totals 16 residues. The CDR3 DNA sequence: TGTGCCAGTAGTATCATCGGGCTAGCGGGAATCAATGAGCAGTTCTTC. Amino acid sequence: CASSIIGLAGINEQFF.

This clonotype was counted ten times or more. The chain couples TRBV12-3 or TRBV12-4 to TRBJ1-6, with 7 bases lining up with TRBD1. V was pared by 3 bases and J by 6 bases, with 2 bases of the junction left unmatched. The CDR3 runs 14 residues. CDR3 sequence reads: CASSFQGGNSPLHF. The CDR3 coding sequence is TGTGCCAGCAGTTTTCAGGGGGGTAATTCACCCCTCCACTTT.

In this sample, this clonotype turned up many times. V and J are TRBV6-1 and TRBJ1-1, with 7 bases matching TRBD1. V lost 2 bases to trimming and J lost 4 bases; unmatched junction nucleotides: 4. The CDR3 length is 14 residues. Germline V lookup: CDR1 MNHNS, CDR2 SASEGT. The CDR3 bases are TGTGCCAGCAGTGAACAGGGGGTGCGCACTGAAGCTTTCTTT. Translation: CASSEQGVRTEAFF.

This chain joins TRBV4-1 and TRBJ1-1; possible D gene TRBD1, 5 bases. Trimming pared 4 bases from V and 0 bases from J, leaving 15 bases between. CDR1 and CDR2 from the germline V gene are MGHRA and YSYEKL. This CDR3 is 16 amino acids long. CDR3 DNA: TGCGCCAGCAGCCTCCGGGACGGACACATGAACACTGAAGCTTTCTTT. This codes for CASSLRDGHMNTEAFF.

Worth noting for this clonotype: The junction departs from the called germline gene at one end, perhaps through a read error. The V call is TRBV12-3 or TRBV12-4, the J call TRBJ2-2, with 10 bases lining up with TRBD1. CDR3 size: 16 residues. In DNA, the CDR3 is TGCGCCAGCAGCCCGCGGGACAGGGGAGGAACCGGGGAGCTGTTTTTT. It translates to CASSPRDRGGTGELFF.

This clonotype was counted at least ten times. The chain is built from TRBV11-2 and TRBJ1-1, with D tentatively TRBD1 (5 bases). Trimming took 0 bases from V and 11 from J, leaving 22 bases between them. Per germline, CDR1 SGHAT and CDR2 FQNNGV. The CDR3 is made up of 16 amino acids. The CDR3 region is CASSLEDDQGRVDAFF. CDR3 nucleotides: TGTGCCAGCAGCTTAGAGGACGACCAGGGTAGGGTCGACGCTTTCTTT.

In nucleotides, the CDR3 is TGTGCCAGCAGCCCCACGGACACGGGCTTCTCTGGAAACACCATATATTTT. It is translated as CASSPTDTGFSGNTIYF. The chain carries TRBV13 and TRBJ1-3, with D perhaps matching TRBD1 (5 bases). The CDR3 extends over 17 amino acids. Germline V gene sequence: CDR1 PRHDT, CDR2 FYEKMQ (reference sequence). V lost 5 bases and J 0 bases, leaving 17 bases between the germline ends. The full variable domain, rest sourced from reference TRBV13 and TRBJ1-3, is AAGVIQSPRHLIKEKRETATLKCYPIPRHDTVYWYQQGPGQDPQFLISFYEKMQSDKGSIPDRFSAQQFSDYHSELNMSSLELGDSALYFCASSPTDTGFSGNTIYFGEGSWLTVV.

The chain has TRBV5-5 and TRBJ1-5; 7 bases match TRBD1. After removal of 4 bases from V and 6 bases from J, the junction contained 10 bases not matched to a gene. Germline V lookup: CDR1 SGHKS, CDR2 YYEKEE (reference sequence). This CDR3 contains 15 residues. CDR3 protein: CASSERDSSTQPQHF. CDR3 in DNA: TGTGCCAGCAGCGAAAGGGACAGTTCGACTCAGCCCCAGCATTTT. Combining the CDR3 with reference TRBV5-5 and TRBJ1-5 gives the whole variable domain DAGVTQSPTHLIKTRGQQVTLRCSPISGHKSVSWYQQVLGQGPQFIFQYYEKEERGRGNFPDRFSARQFPNYSSELNVNALLLGDSALYLCASSERDSSTQPQHFGDGTRLSIL.

This clonotype was detected many times. The V and J genes are TRBV2 and TRBJ1-5; no clear D. In germline, CDR1 is SNHLY, CDR2 FYNNEI. CDR3 length: 16 amino acids. Trimming removed 7 bases from V and 5 bases from J, with 21 bases in between. Here the CDR3 DNA reads TGTGCCAGCACCCCCCTCCGGGCGGGAGGGTATCAGCCCCAGCATTTT. Amino acids: CASTPLRAGGYQPQHF.

This clonotype was detected ten times or more. The rearrangement uses TRBV12-3 or TRBV12-4 and TRBJ2-5; TRBD1 matches 7 bases. The CDR3 is made up of 15 amino acids. Unmatched junction bases numbered 6, after V lost 3 bases and J lost 2 bases. This CDR3 reads CASSFRGTAQETQYF. The CDR3 coding sequence is TGTGCCAGCAGTTTCCGTGGGACAGCACAAGAGACCCAGTACTTC.

CDR3 DNA sequence: TGCAGTGCAAGGGACAGAAAGAACACCGGGGAGCTGTTTTTT. The encoded protein is CSARDRKNTGELFF. The chain joins TRBV20-1 to TRBJ2-2, with 7 bases that match TRBD1. V trimming: 6 bases; J trimming: 1 base; junction bases outside the gene matches: 5. Germline V lookup: CDR1 DFQATT, CDR2 SNEGSKA (reference sequence). CDR3 length: 14 residues.

The chain carries TRBV2 and TRBJ1-5, with D perhaps TRBD1 (6 bases). The germline V gene encodes CDR1 SNHLY and CDR2 FYNNEI. Trimming stripped 6 bases from V and 0 bases from J, with 9 bases between. This CDR3 comprises 14 residues. CDR3 residues: CASRGDISNQPQHF. As DNA, the CDR3 is TGTGCCAGCAGGGGGGACATTAGCAATCAGCCCCAGCATTTT.

This clonotype has a handful of counts. The chain links TRBV19 to TRBJ2-5; D gene unclear. This CDR3 contains 13 residues. The germline V gene encodes CDR1 LNHDA and CDR2 SQIVND (reference sequence). V was shortened by 1 base and J by 5 bases, with 8 bases between the two germline ends. The CDR3 DNA reads as TGTGCCAGTAGTATAGGGTCGAGCGAGACCCAGTACTTC. Protein product: CASSIGSSETQYF.

The sample holds many counts of this clonotype. The V and J genes are TRBV7-3 and TRBJ2-7, with 7 bases matching TRBD1. This CDR3 comprises 12 residues. Germline V gives CDR1 SGHTA, CDR2 FQGTGA. The ends lost 5 bases at V and 6 bases at J; junction bases unmatched: 4. CDR3 nucleotides: TGTGCCAGCAGCACACCAGGGGGCGAGCAGTACTTC. Protein product: CASSTPGGEQYF.

The chain employs TRBV11-2 and TRBJ2-3; D not resolved. The V end was cut by 3 bases, the J end by 3 bases, with 7 bases between. CDR1 and CDR2 (germline): SGHAT, FQNNGV. The CDR3 spans 13 residues. This chain's CDR3 is CASSFNPTDTQYF. The CDR3 region has the DNA TGTGCCAGCAGCTTCAACCCAACAGATACGCAGTATTTT.

V gene TRBV5-1 combines with J gene TRBJ1-3, with D tentatively TRBD1 (5 bases). From germline, CDR1 is SGHRS and CDR2 YFSETQ. V gave up 4 bases and J gave up 0 bases, with 11 bases separating them. The CDR3 is made up of 15 amino acids. In nucleotides, the CDR3 is TGCGCCAGCAGCCAGACAGCAGACTCTGGAAACACCATATATTTT. Translated: CASSQTADSGNTIYF.

Ten or more counts support this clonotype. Its ends do not fully match the called genes, so a read error is possible. The V and J genes are TRBV5-1 and TRBJ1-1; no clear D. Germline V gene data show CDR1 as SGHRS and CDR2 as YFSETQ. The CDR3 spans 12 residues. CDR3 protein: CASSFSNTEAFF. As DNA, the CDR3 is TGTGCCAGCAGCTTCTCGAACACTGAAGCTTTCTTT.

This sequence joins TRBV20-1 and TRBJ1-5, with D unclear. Germline assignment: CDR1 DFQATT and CDR2 SNEGSKA (reference sequence). Trimming took 7 bases from V and 5 from J, leaving 15 bases between them. The CDR3 extends over 13 amino acids. CDR3 sequence reads: CSGRRTADQPQHF. In DNA form, the CDR3 reads TGCAGTGGACGGAGGACGGCAGATCAGCCCCAGCATTTT.